The rows below give T cell receptor beta chains drawn from one sample of a study of CD8+CD57+ T cells in acquired aplastic anemia. TCRdb reanalysed the reads using MiXCR and keeps one entry per CDR3 protein. The table records just over 450,000 distinct CDR3 sequences, more than 25% of them present only once. Sequenced: sorted CD4+, CD8+, or CD8+CD57+ T cells (not recorded which) from PBMCs. The receptors were sampled from a human donor with aplastic anemia. The CDR3 runs from the conserved cysteine through the conserved F or W. Not every row has a clone size; where given, it reads once, few, many or a size class.

cdr3_aa	clone_size	j_call	v_call
CATSRGITGESPLHF	many	TRBJ1-6	TRBV15
CASSFPRGTYNEQFF	.	TRBJ2-1	TRBV5-1
CASSPSGSTYNEQFF	.	TRBJ2-1	TRBV6-1
CASSVGAGRGVGEQFF	.	.	TRBV9
CASSIGGGGRQPQHF	many	TRBJ1-5	TRBV19
CAWSVQSSPLHF	few	TRBJ1-6	TRBV25-1
CASSQGGGGDYGYTF	few	TRBJ1-2	TRBV3-1
CASSPDAGERKLFF	.	TRBJ1-4	TRBV6-1
CASTETGVNYGYTF	.	TRBJ1-2	TRBV7-2
CASSQERAGGVPDYGYTF	.	TRBJ1-2	TRBV4-2
CATSRGGQAATEAFF	many	TRBJ1-1	TRBV15
CASSSPLGTLNEQFF	many	TRBJ2-1	TRBV12-3/TRBV12-4
CASSGGTSGWHEQYF	.	TRBJ2-7	TRBV9
CSGEEGEAGYTF	few	TRBJ1-2	TRBV29-1
CASTRKGTSGNTF	.	TRBJ1-2	TRBV2
CASSVALGDTHNEQFF	.	TRBJ2-1	TRBV9
CASSILGTGGLNKETQYF	.	TRBJ2-5	TRBV19
CSVPGQPNEQFF	.	TRBJ2-1	TRBV20-1
CSAISGGAVGHQPQHF	.	TRBJ1-5	TRBV20-1
CSANNRVYSYEQYF	few	TRBJ2-7	TRBV20-1
CASKRQGTSYGYTF	many	TRBJ1-2	TRBV6-4
CASSRASGSSYEQYF	few	TRBJ2-7	TRBV7-9
CASSVGPRTGDYTEAFF	.	TRBJ1-1	TRBV9
CASSFRGSEQFF	few	TRBJ2-1	TRBV7-2
CASSDDGLFSGNTIYF	.	TRBJ1-3	TRBV5-5
CASSSRDRGYEQYF	many	TRBJ2-7	TRBV7-2
CASSYVDQYNEQFF	many	TRBJ2-1	TRBV7-2
CASSQVGTGAEKLFF	.	TRBJ1-4	TRBV4-3
CASSSPGGAGYGYTF	many	TRBJ1-2	TRBV7-2